This TCR beta chain was obtained from a study of T-cell memory formation after mild COVID-19. The overall study: TCR clusters showed largely donor specificity. Whole-study results and caveats: From day 15 to 85, contracting clones were balanced between CD4 and CD8, whereas later expanders leaned toward CD4+. For contracting clones, CD4+ ones sat mainly in CM and EM, CD8+ in EMRA.

Concerning this clonotype itself: Its antigen is not known.

TCRdb re-analysed the 5' RACE reads in MiXCR, keeping a single row per CDR3 protein. The table shows around 340,000 distinct CDR3 sequences, with roughly an eighth occurring only once. From germline, CDR1 is LGHNA and CDR2 YSLEER. V was clipped by 3 bases and J by 6 bases; unmatched bases: 5. The CDR3 covers 14 residues. The chain employs TRBV4-3 and TRBJ1-5, with TRBD1 identical over 7 bases. Sequencing was performed on PBMCs or a T cell subset sorted from them (not recorded which). The clonotype comes from a man in his late teens or twenties who had mild COVID-19 (a few samples of this study predate the infection). Cell type and time point are not known. The CDR3, as DNA: TGCGCCAGCAGCCAGAGACAGGGTATTCAGCCCCAGCATTTT. This encodes CASSQRQGIQPQHF.